These 2 T cell receptor beta chains originate from one sample sequenced in a study of cytomegalovirus exposure and HLA in healthy donors. The PCR used 60 Vbeta and 13 Jbeta primers. TCRdb keeps only in-frame clones here, not all; method: immunoSEQ multiplex PCR. The table lists some 130,000 clones, approximately 82% of them singletons. The sequencing sample was made of PBMCs. These receptors were obtained from a female donor in good health and CMV-seronegative.

The chain is built from TRBV5-5 and TRBJ2-5; a possible D gene is TRBD2 (6 bases). This CDR3 spans 15 amino acids. Trimming took off 0 bases at V and 4 bases at J, with 13 bases between the two ends. Germline assignment: CDR1 SGHKS and CDR2 YYEKEE (reference sequence). In DNA, the CDR3 is TGTGCCAGCAGCTTGGGGGTCCGGGGGAGAGAGACCCAGTACTTC. This encodes CASSLGVRGRETQYF.

This clone was seen a few times. The rearrangement links TRBV10-3 to TRBJ2-1, with D possibly being TRBD2 (6 bases). V was cut by 2 bases and J by 9 bases, with 14 bases left in between. This CDR3 is built from 14 residues. Germline CDR1 and CDR2: ENHRY and SYGVKD. CDR3: CAISETLASPEQFF. The DNA of the CDR3 is TGTGCCATCAGTGAGACCCTAGCGAGTCCTGAGCAGTTCTTC.